This T cell receptor (beta chain) came from a study of molecular identifiers for immune sequencing clone quantification. Study results and limitations: Clones carrying above 20 RNA copies accounted for over 98% of effector molecules, under 1% in naive cells.

This clonotype was found many times. The antigen is not known. From the PCR reads, TCRdb called clonotypes with MiXCR, one entry per CDR3 protein. In the table there are roughly 630,000 distinct CDR3 sequences, about 25% of which are singletons. This CDR3 has 11 residues. CDR1 MNHEY and CDR2 SVGEGT come from the germline V gene. V was cut by 2 bases and J by 9 bases, with 6 bases left in between. The sequencing input was naive CD8+ T cells from blood, with Jurkat cell RNA spiked in. Subset meaning: FACS-sorted CD8+CD4-CCR7+CD45RA+ naive T cells. The sequence was obtained from a human donor in good health. Some libraries in this study had Jurkat cell RNA spiked in. This rearrangement joins TRBV6-2 or TRBV6-3 to TRBJ2-3; D is undetermined. Here the CDR3 DNA reads TGTGCCAGCAGTTACAGACGGACGCAGTATTTT. Amino acid sequence: CASSYRRTQYF.